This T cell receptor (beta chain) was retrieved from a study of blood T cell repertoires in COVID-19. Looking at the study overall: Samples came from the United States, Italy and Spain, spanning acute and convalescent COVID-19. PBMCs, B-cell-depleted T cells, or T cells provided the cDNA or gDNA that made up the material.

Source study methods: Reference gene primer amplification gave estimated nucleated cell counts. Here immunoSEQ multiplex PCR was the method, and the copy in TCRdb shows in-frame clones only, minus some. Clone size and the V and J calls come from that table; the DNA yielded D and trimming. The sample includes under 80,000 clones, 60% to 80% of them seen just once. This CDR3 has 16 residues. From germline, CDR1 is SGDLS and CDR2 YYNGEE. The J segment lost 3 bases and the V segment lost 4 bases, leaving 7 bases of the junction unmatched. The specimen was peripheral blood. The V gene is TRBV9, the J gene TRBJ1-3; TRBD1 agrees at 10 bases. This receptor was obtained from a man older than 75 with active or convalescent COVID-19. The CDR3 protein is CASSLTRTGGGNTIYF. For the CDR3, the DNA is TGTGCCAGCAGCCTAACCCGGACAGGGGGTGGAAACACCATATATTTT.